These 13 T cell receptor beta chains came from one sample sequenced in a study of T cells in tumors after PD-1 blockade. Clones were read by immunoSEQ multiplex PCR, and TCRdb kept only the in-frame ones, dropping some. The table has around 14,000 clones, around 68% seen once. Sequenced material: tumor tissue, taken after anti-PD-1 treatment. The receptors derive from a human donor with cutaneous squamous cell carcinoma.

V and J are TRBV28 and TRBJ2-7; 8 bases fit TRBD1. Trimming removed 7 bases from V and 6 bases from J; junction bases left unmatched: 11. This CDR3 spans 14 amino acids. Germline CDR1 reads MDHEN; CDR2 reads SYDVKM. Written as DNA, the CDR3 is TGTGCCAGCACCACAGGGGGTGCTTTTGGCGAGCAGTACTTC. Translating gives CASTTGGAFGEQYF.

The V gene is TRBV15, the J gene TRBJ1-1; tentative D call: TRBD1 (6 bases). The CDR3 sequence is 15 residues long. V was pared by 3 bases and J by 6 bases, with 17 bases between. Germline loops: CDR1 LNHNV, CDR2 YYDKDF (reference sequence). CDR3 bases: TGTGCCACCAGCAGGAGGGGGTTATCAGGGGCTGAAGCTTTCTTT. Translating gives CATSRRGLSGAEAFF.

Only a few counts were recorded for this clone. V usage is TRBV7-9 and J usage is TRBJ1-5; D is unresolved. CDR1 SEHNR and CDR2 FQNEAQ come from the germline V gene (reference sequence). V lost 1 base and J 7 bases, leaving 14 bases between the germline ends. The CDR3 runs 15 residues. CDR3 amino acids: CASSLGGRRGQPQHF. The CDR3 nucleotides read TGTGCCAGCAGCTTAGGCGGTCGCCGAGGACAGCCCCAGCATTTT.

The V gene is TRBV29-1, the J gene TRBJ2-1; a possible D gene is TRBD1 (6 bases). Germline lookup yields CDR1 SQVTM and CDR2 ANQGSEA. The V end lost 3 bases, the J end lost 5 bases, and 17 bases lay between the germline ends. The length of the CDR3 is 15 residues. The CDR3 region is CSVDGRAGAHNEQFF. The CDR3 DNA is TGCAGCGTTGATGGACGGGCAGGGGCCCACAATGAGCAGTTCTTC.

V gene TRBV3-1 (or the pseudogene TRBV3-2) combines with J gene TRBJ2-3; TRBD2 matches 9 bases. The CDR3 length is 15 residues. Germline trimming cut 5 bases from V and 4 bases from J; bases unmatched to any gene: 7. Germline CDR1 reads LGHDT; CDR2 reads YNNKEL (reference sequence). This chain's CDR3 is CASSSSGSRADTQYF. Here the CDR3 DNA reads TGTGCCAGCAGCAGTAGCGGGAGTAGGGCAGATACGCAGTATTTT.

The CDR3 sequence: CASSPGTNNEQFF. The DNA of the CDR3 is TGCGCCAGCAGTCCCGGGACTAACAATGAGCAGTTCTTC. J is TRBJ2-1 and V is TRBV10-2; 7 bases fit TRBD2. After removal of 5 bases from V and 5 bases from J, the junction contained 3 bases not matched to a gene. In germline, CDR1 is WSHSY, CDR2 SAAADI. This CDR3 is 13 amino acids long.

This clone showed up just a few times. CDR3 bases: TGTGCCAGCAGTGAAGCGCTGGGCGGGGGGGCGAACACCGGGGAGCTGTTTTTT. Protein sequence: CASSEALGGGANTGELFF. V gene TRBV6-1 combines with J gene TRBJ2-2; 9 bases map to TRBD2. The CDR3 is 18 residues long. The ends lost 0 bases at V and 0 bases at J; junction bases unmatched: 5. Per the germline V gene, CDR1 is MNHNS and CDR2 is SASEGT.

V and J are TRBV4-1 and TRBJ1-5, with 9 bases fitting TRBD1. The CDR3 runs to 15 residues. The germline CDR1 and CDR2 sequences are MGHRA and YSYEKL. Germline trimming cut 2 bases from V and 5 bases from J; bases unmatched to any gene: 4. CDR3 residues: CASSQRDREYQPQHF. The CDR3 region has the DNA TGCGCCAGCAGCCAAAGGGACAGGGAATATCAGCCCCAGCATTTT.

The rearrangement uses TRBV4-2 and TRBJ1-2; 10 nucleotides align to TRBD1. Germline values: CDR1 LGHNA, CDR2 YNFKEQ. With 1 base clipped from V and 5 bases from J, the junction kept 7 bases outside the gene matches. This CDR3 has 16 residues. The CDR3 nucleotides read TGTGCCAGCAGCCAAGGCGGACAGGGGGGCGGATATGGCTACACCTTC. Translation: CASSQGGQGGGYGYTF.

The chain combines TRBV28 with TRBJ1-2, with D unresolved. CDR1 and CDR2 (germline): MDHEN, SYDVKM. This CDR3 region has 13 residues. Trimming left V 8 bases short and J 0 bases short, with 10 bases between. CDR3 residues: CASLRLANYGYTF. The CDR3 DNA reads TGTGCCAGCCTTAGGCTAGCTAACTATGGCTACACCTTC.

The chain combines TRBV27 with TRBJ2-7; either TRBD1 or TRBD2 may fit D (5 bases each). Germline V CDR1 and CDR2: MNHEY, SMNVEV (reference sequence). The CDR3 totals 13 residues. Trimming took off 3 bases at V and 2 bases at J, with 8 bases between the two ends. The CDR3 loop is CASSFGGTYEQYF. The CDR3 nucleotides read TGTGCCAGCAGTTTTGGGGGTACCTACGAGCAGTACTTC.

By proportion, this clone is medium-sized. The CDR3 protein is CASSFWNRGNTEAFF. The CDR3 DNA reads TGTGCCAGCAGCTTTTGGAACAGGGGGAACACTGAAGCTTTCTTT. This chain joins TRBV5-6 and TRBJ1-1; 7 nucleotides match TRBD1. CDR3 length: 15 residues. The ends lost 2 bases at V and 1 base at J; junction bases unmatched: 5. Per germline, CDR1 SGHDT and CDR2 YYEEEE.

V gene TRBV27 combines with J gene TRBJ1-5, with D unclear. In germline, CDR1 is MNHEY, CDR2 SMNVEV (reference sequence). The CDR3 length is 15 residues. Deletions cut 3 bases from V and 2 bases from J, with 11 bases between. This CDR3 reads CASSFRGSGNQPQHF. The CDR3 DNA is TGTGCCAGCAGTTTTCGGGGATCGGGCAATCAGCCCCAGCATTTT.